This T cell receptor beta chain was profiled in a study of T cells in Graves' hyperthyroidism and ophthalmopathy. About the research overall: At the time of initial diagnosis and before any treatment, peripheral blood was collected.

Every diagnosis used clinical symptoms, serum thyroxine and TRAb, thyroid ultrasound and orbital computed tomography. The PBMCs studied were ones that came from roughly 9.1 ml fresh peripheral blood. This clonotype was detected a few times. RNA transcripts provided the source from which TCR beta CDR3 regions were amplified. RT-PCR in the first round (using the HTBI primer set) targeted the TCR CDR3. MiXCR was run by TCRdb on the multiplex PCR reads, yielding one entry per CDR3 protein. The sample gives about 250,000 distinct CDR3 sequences, approximately 24% of which show up once; approximately 32% is in the top ten. The sample comprised blood. The sequence derives from a woman aged 35 to 49 with Graves' ophthalmopathy.

The CDR3 loop reads CASSLPQGVQYGYTF. The CDR3 DNA reads as TGTGCCAGCAGCCTTCCACAGGGGGTACAGTATGGCTACACCTTC. V gene TRBV28 combines with J gene TRBJ1-2; 8 nucleotides match TRBD1. Germline lookup yields CDR1 MDHEN and CDR2 SYDVKM. J gave up 5 bases and V 6 bases, and 11 bases lay outside the gene matches. The CDR3 spans 15 residues.